The 21 T cell receptor beta chains given below trace back to one sample, sequenced in a study of blood T cell repertoires in COVID-19. Generated by immunoSEQ multiplex PCR, the TCRdb table keeps only in-frame clones and is missing some. The data show some 250,000 clones, 91% seen once. The sample comprised PBMCs or T cells enriched from blood (not recorded which). These receptors came from a human donor in a cohort exposed to, infected with or recovered from COVID-19 (not recorded which). The donor label of this sample is uncertain.

The CDR3 DNA is TGTGCCAGCAGTCCGACAGGTTGGAAACTGTTTTTT. Protein sequence: CASSPTGWKLFF. J is TRBJ1-4 and V is TRBV12-3 or TRBV12-4, with D possibly TRBD1 on 6 matching bases. CDR3 length equals 12 residues. V was clipped by 5 bases and J by 11 bases, with 12 bases between them.

V and J are TRBV11-3 and TRBJ2-7; weak D call: TRBD2 (6 bases). V was trimmed by 2 bases and J by 2 bases, leaving 13 bases between them. CDR3 length equals 15 residues. Germline CDR1 SGHNT, CDR2 YENEEA. The CDR3, as DNA: TGTGCCAGCAGCTTATATCCCGGGGGAACCTACGAGCAGTACTTC. Its translation is CASSLYPGGTYEQYF.

This clone came up once. The chain is built from TRBV29-1 and TRBJ1-1, with 9 bases matching TRBD1. CDR3 length: 14 residues. From germline, CDR1 is SQVTM and CDR2 ANQGSEA. The V gene end was trimmed by 6 bases and the J gene end by 8 bases; junction bases not matched to a gene: 13. CDR3 loop: CSVWTGVGRGEAFF. The CDR3 DNA is TGCAGCGTGTGGACAGGGGTCGGAAGGGGGGAAGCTTTCTTT.

The chain carries TRBV21-1 and TRBJ2-2; the DNA was not used to check the table's D call, TRBD2. TRBV21-1 is termed a pseudogene. The CDR3 sequence is 17 residues long. CDR3 in amino acids: CASSNVLAGANTGELFF. For the CDR3, the DNA is TGTGCCAGCAGCAACGTACTAGCGGGCGCGAACACCGGGGAGCTGTTTTTT.

This chain links TRBV18 with TRBJ2-1; TRBD1 aligns across 9 bases. The V gene end was trimmed by 5 bases and the J gene end by 14 bases; junction bases not matched to a gene: 7. The CDR3 consists of 12 residues. The germline CDR1 and CDR2 sequences are KGHSH and LQKENI. The CDR3 region is CASSIRQGEEFF. CDR3 nucleotides: TGTGCCAGCTCAATTCGACAGGGGGAAGAGTTCTTC.

This chain uses TRBV5-1 with TRBJ2-2, with 7 positions matching TRBD2. V trimming: 4 bases; J trimming: 6 bases; junction bases outside the gene matches: 12. Germline values: CDR1 SGHRS, CDR2 YFSETQ. This CDR3 has 16 residues. DNA of the CDR3: TGCGCCAGCAGCCCGGGACTAACCCAAATATCCGGGGAGCTGTTTTTT. Amino acid sequence: CASSPGLTQISGELFF.

The chain couples TRBV9 to TRBJ2-7; TRBD1 is a possible D gene (6 bases). Looked up from germline, CDR1 is SGDLS and CDR2 is YYNGEE. The CDR3 contains 14 residues. V lost 3 bases and J lost 3, with 13 bases in between. Here the CDR3 reads CASSGRDTHYEQYF. Here the CDR3 DNA reads TGTGCCAGCAGCGGCCGGGACACCCACTACGAGCAGTACTTC. Together with reference TRBV9 and TRBJ2-7, the CDR3 gives the full variable domain: DSGVTQTPKHLITATGQRVTLRCSPRSGDLSVYWYQQSLDQGLQFLIQYYNGEERAKGNILERFSAQQFPDLHSELNLSSLELGDSALYFCASSGRDTHYEQYFGPGTRLTVT.

This CDR3 reads CASSLKLYNEQFF. The CDR3, as DNA: TGCGCCAGCAGCTTAAAGCTTTACAATGAGCAGTTCTTC. The chain is built from TRBV5-1 and TRBJ2-1, with D uncertain. This CDR3 comprises 13 residues. Germline V gene data show CDR1 as SGHRS and CDR2 as YFSETQ. The germline V and J ends were trimmed by 2 bases and 4 bases, with 7 bases remaining between them.

V is TRBV18 and J is TRBJ1-5; D unclear. CDR3 length: 12 residues. V lost 5 bases and J lost 6, with 8 bases in between. In germline, CDR1 is KGHSH, CDR2 LQKENI. The DNA of the CDR3 is TGTGCCAGCTCAGGGGAGGGTCAGCCCCAGCATTTT. It is translated as CASSGEGQPQHF.

V is TRBV7-9 and J is TRBJ2-4; 8 bases are a match to TRBD1. The germline V gene has CDR1 SEHNR and CDR2 FQNEAQ (reference sequence). The J segment lost 2 bases and the V segment lost 3 bases, leaving 6 bases of the junction unmatched. There are 16 residues in the CDR3. The DNA for the CDR3 is TGTGCCAGCAGCTTCACCGGACAGGGCCCCAAAAACATTCAGTACTTC. Amino acids: CASSFTGQGPKNIQYF. Variable domain in full (rest from reference TRBV7-9 and TRBJ2-4): DTGVSQNPRHKITKRGQNVTFRCDPISEHNRLYWYRQTLGQGPEFLTYFQNEAQLEKSRLLSDRFSAERPKGSFSTLEIQRTEQGDSAMYLCASSFTGQGPKNIQYFGAGTRLSVL.

The chain uses TRBV21-1 and TRBJ1-5; the table gives TRBD1 as D, unverified against the DNA. TRBV21-1 is designated a pseudogene. The CDR3 covers 14 residues. DNA of the CDR3: TGTGCCAGCAGCAAAGGGACAGGCAATCAGCCCCAGCATTTT. This codes for CASSKGTGNQPQHF.

The chain links TRBV4-3 to TRBJ1-6, with D possibly being TRBD1 (6 bases). V was clipped by 2 bases and J by 11 bases, with 13 bases between them. This CDR3 has 14 residues. Germline V gene sequence: CDR1 LGHNA, CDR2 YSLEER. The CDR3 region is CASSQYREFPPLHF. CDR3 sequence (DNA): TGCGCCAGCAGCCAATACAGGGAATTTCCACCCCTCCACTTT.

The V and J genes are TRBV4-1 and TRBJ2-1, with a tentative D call TRBD2 (7 bases). Germline CDR1 is MGHRA and CDR2 is YSYEKL. The CDR3 length is 18 residues. V dropped 1 base and J dropped 0 bases, with 16 bases sitting between them. The CDR3 nucleotides are TGCGCCAGCAGCCAAGGGGCCGGCGGGGGCCGCTCCTACAATGAGCAGTTCTTC. This encodes CASSQGAGGGRSYNEQFF.

This clone appeared a few times. The chain employs TRBV28 and TRBJ2-7; 9 bases agree with TRBD1. J lost 3 bases, V lost 7 bases, and 13 bases had no gene match. Germline V gene lookup returns CDR1 MDHEN and CDR2 SYDVKM. CDR3 length equals 16 residues. The DNA for the CDR3 is TGTGCCAGCATAACCCCCACCGGGACAGGGTTCTACGAGCAGTACTTC. Translated: CASITPTGTGFYEQYF.

The chain links TRBV6-5 to TRBJ1-1; 7 bases are a match to TRBD1. In germline, CDR1 is MNHEY, CDR2 SVGAGI. After removal of 7 bases from V and 5 bases from J, the junction contained 7 bases not matched to a gene. This CDR3 is built from 13 residues. The DNA of the CDR3 is TGTGCCAGCAAGAGAACAGGGGAGACTGAAGCTTTCTTT. It translates to CASKRTGETEAFF.

V usage is TRBV6-4 and J usage is TRBJ2-1; 11 nucleotides agree with TRBD2. Germline V lookup: CDR1 MRHNA, CDR2 SNTAGT. Trimming removed 5 bases from V and 5 bases from J; junction bases left unmatched: 5. The CDR3 is made up of 15 amino acids. The CDR3 nucleotides read TGTGCCAGCAGTTCTAGCGGGGGGTTAAACAATGAGCAGTTCTTC. Translating it yields CASSSSGGLNNEQFF.

The chain links TRBV7-2 to TRBJ2-5; 11 bases are shared with TRBD2. The ends lost 3 bases at V and 5 bases at J; junction bases unmatched: 5. CDR1 and CDR2 from the germline V gene are SGHTA and FQGNSA. This CDR3 comprises 15 residues. CDR3 sequence (DNA): TGTGCCAGCAGCTTCCTACTAGCGGGGGTGGAGACCCAGTACTTC. It codes for CASSFLLAGVETQYF.

V usage is TRBV9 and J usage is TRBJ2-2; the D gene is possibly TRBD2 (6 bases). Between the trimmed V and J ends, which lost 7 bases and 6 bases, there was a span of 16 bases. The CDR3 spans 14 residues. In germline, CDR1 is SGDLS, CDR2 YYNGEE. The CDR3: CASGRRGLPGELFF. CDR3 coding DNA: TGTGCCAGCGGCCGGAGGGGACTCCCCGGGGAGCTGTTTTTT.

This clone showed up just a few times. The rearrangement uses TRBV30 and TRBJ1-6, with 11 positions matching TRBD1. Germline V CDR1 and CDR2: GTSNPN, SVGIG (reference sequence). V lost 4 bases and J lost 9; bases outside the gene matches: 5. The CDR3 is 14 amino acids. CDR3 coding DNA: TGTGCCTGGATGGCCGGGACAGGGGGTTCACCCCTCCACTTT. This sequence encodes CAWMAGTGGSPLHF.

The V call is TRBV5-4, the J call TRBJ1-2; D may be TRBD1 (6 bases). The CDR3 extends over 17 amino acids. V lost 0 bases and J 4 bases, leaving 19 bases between the germline ends. Germline CDR1 and CDR2: SGHNT and YYREEE (reference sequence). CDR3 sequence: CASSLVGRGANPYGYTF. DNA of the CDR3: TGTGCCAGCAGCTTGGTTGGGAGGGGGGCTAACCCCTATGGCTACACCTTC.

This chain links TRBV10-3 with TRBJ2-7; 8 bases agree with TRBD1. V dropped 6 bases and J dropped 5; count of bases not matched to a gene: 9. Germline lookup yields CDR1 ENHRY and CDR2 SYGVKD. This CDR3 contains 14 residues. The CDR3 spells CAISPGQGTNEQYF. The CDR3 DNA reads as TGTGCCATCAGCCCCGGACAGGGTACCAACGAGCAGTACTTC.